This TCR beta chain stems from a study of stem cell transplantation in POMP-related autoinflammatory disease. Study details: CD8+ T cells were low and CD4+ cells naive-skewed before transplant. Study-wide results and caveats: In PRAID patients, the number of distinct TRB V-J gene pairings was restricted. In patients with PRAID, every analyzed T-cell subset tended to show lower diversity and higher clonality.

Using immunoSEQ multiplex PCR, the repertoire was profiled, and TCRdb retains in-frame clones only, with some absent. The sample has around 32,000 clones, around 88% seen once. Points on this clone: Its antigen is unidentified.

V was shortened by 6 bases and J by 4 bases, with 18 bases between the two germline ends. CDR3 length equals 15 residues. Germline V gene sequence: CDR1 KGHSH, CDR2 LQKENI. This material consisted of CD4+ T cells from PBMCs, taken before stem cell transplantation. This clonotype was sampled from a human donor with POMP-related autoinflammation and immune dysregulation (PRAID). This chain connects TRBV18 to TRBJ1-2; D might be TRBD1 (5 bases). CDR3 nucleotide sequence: TGTGCCAGCTCCCCTAATAGGGGAGATACCTATGGCTACACCTTC. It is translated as CASSPNRGDTYGYTF.